This T cell receptor (beta chain) was recovered during a study of shared clonotypes between healthy human individuals. Study results and limitations: What limited the represented genetic and exposure-history diversity was the small number of donors. Among several donors, approximately 5% of naive CD4 clonotypes were found in common. The study generally estimated greater richness for naive than memory subsets.

For each subset, genomic DNA was distributed in equal portions over several immunoSEQ plates. The assay was immunoSEQ multiplex PCR, and TCRdb's table has in-frame clones only and misses some. This sample has 700,000 or so clones; roughly 78% occur once, and the top ten carry 1.8%. The CDR3 covers 14 residues. Germline assignment: CDR1 SGHAT and CDR2 FQNNGV. V shed 4 bases and J shed 2 bases, with 12 bases lying between them. At least ten counts were recorded for this clone. Antigen: not known. This sample includes further DNA sequences coding for the same CDR3. Sequencing input: memory CD4+ T cells sorted from blood. The subset was: CD45RA-negative fraction. The sequence was collected from a woman in her 30s in good health. The chain joins TRBV11-2 to TRBJ2-7; TRBD1 might be the D (6 bases). DNA of the CDR3: TGTGCCAGCAGCTCAACAGGGTCTACCTACGAGCAGTACTTC. Its protein is CASSSTGSTYEQYF.